The rows below give T cell receptor beta chains drawn from one sample of a study of vaccination effects on CD4 cells after COVID-19. Using immunoSEQ multiplex PCR, the repertoire was profiled, and TCRdb retains in-frame clones only, with some absent. This table holds about 45,000 clones, about 68% found once. No antigen has been identified for these receptors. Sequenced material: CD4+ T cells from PBMCs cultured with a peptide pool, taken before COVID-19 vaccination. All receptors come from a human donor who had a prior SARS-CoV-2 infection. Both conserved end residues are trimmed from each CDR3.

TRBV5-1	TRBJ2-1	ASSLVAAYNEQF
TRBV19	TRBJ1-2	ASSVTGSRGYT
TRBV6-5	TRBJ2-3	ASSYSSEGTDTQY
TRBV5-1	TRBJ2-1	ASKIGTGSSYNEQF
TRBV4-1	TRBJ2-3	ASSQDVGTGFYRVTQY
TRBV10-3	TRBJ1-6	AIGQGAAEYSPLH
TRBV6-2/TRBV6-3	TRBJ2-3	ASSFAGGTIRPDTQY
TRBV2	TRBJ2-1	ASSEEFSEQF
TRBV24-1	TRBJ2-3	ATSRQGVDTQY
TRBV19	TRBJ2-3	ASSPGGFTDTQY
TRBV30	TRBJ1-2	AWWAPRQGANYGYT
TRBV11-3	TRBJ1-2	ASSRTGFNQRALGYT
TRBV7-8	TRBJ2-1	ASSLVGQFSNEQF
TRBV18	TRBJ2-7	ASSLVAQGGTYEQY
TRBV5-1	TRBJ2-5	ASSFSPGGQETQY
TRBV5-1	TRBJ2-1	LRGGNEQF
TRBV30	TRBJ2-7	AWTRRPKAREQY
TRBV7-9	TRBJ1-1	ASSLLNTEAF
TRBV6-5	TRBJ2-5	ASRSGDQETQY
TRBV18	TRBJ2-2	ASSPGTGELF
TRBV5-4	TRBJ2-2	ASSSERDRLTGELF
TRBV12-3/TRBV12-4	TRBJ1-3	ASSLSPGNTIY
TRBV5-1	TRBJ2-3	ATRDSVGTDTQY
TRBV3-1/TRBV3-2	TRBJ2-3	ASSQGGERGGRDTQY
TRBV4-3	TRBJ2-3	ASSQGQSVAGTQY
TRBV10-3	TRBJ2-6	AIRDGTAGANVLT
TRBV7-6	TRBJ1-1	ASSTRGGNTEAF
TRBV29-1	TRBJ1-1	SVAPNQNTEAF
TRBV19	TRBJ1-4	ASSITPRKGEKLF
TRBV5-4	TRBJ1-1	ASSPAGRMNTEAF
TRBV7-9	TRBJ2-4	ASSLGFGRGTQNIQY
TRBV10-3	TRBJ2-1	ATNDGGLSNEQF
TRBV5-1	TRBJ2-7	ASSSPGTSGSVDEQY
TRBV6-1	TRBJ1-3	ASSETQPGEDTIY
TRBV2	TRBJ2-1	ASSALNEQF
TRBV7-2	TRBJ2-7	ASSPGLAGVYYEQY
TRBV6-6	TRBJ2-5	ASAPGQLQETQY
TRBV10-3	TRBJ1-1	AISDRDDTEAF
TRBV6-6	TRBJ1-5	VSPGQGVNQPQH
TRBV7-2	TRBJ2-5	ASSFRARWETQY
TRBV30	TRBJ1-5	AWSFKGGQPQH
TRBV24-1	TRBJ2-2	ATSPDRGNTGELF
TRBV5-4	TRBJ1-1	ASSRKSEAF
TRBV5-6	TRBJ1-4	ASSLRTVNEKLF
TRBV6-1	TRBJ1-5	ASSEVAGSNQPQH
TRBV15	TRBJ2-5	ATSEDRGIGTQY
TRBV7-2	TRBJ1-3	ASSSQTGYGNTIY
TRBV7-8	TRBJ1-1	ASSLAPRTGGGSEAF
TRBV15	TRBJ2-1	ATSSGTGAYNEQF
TRBV7-2	TRBJ2-5	ASSLVASIWETQY
TRBV19	TRBJ2-5	ASSRQRQETQY
TRBV4-2	TRBJ2-1	ASSPPLAVYNEQF
TRBV3-1/TRBV3-2	TRBJ1-1	ASSQGGGTEAF
TRBV9	TRBJ2-2	ASSDNARTHRELF
TRBV24-1	TRBJ2-1	ATGGVYNEQF
TRBV18	TRBJ2-6	ASSPLETGANVLT
TRBV5-5	TRBJ1-2	ASSFSYFPGYT